The 9 T cell receptor beta chains presented below share a single source sample, sequenced in a study of PD-L1 blockade in urothelial cancer. Sample time point: pretreatment peripheral blood. Generated by immunoSEQ multiplex PCR, the TCRdb table keeps only in-frame clones and is missing some. The sample lists tens of thousands of clones, around 84% occurring once. The specimen comprised PBMCs, sampled around atezolizumab (anti-PD-L1) treatment. Receptors were obtained from a man aged 55 to 70 with urothelial cancer.

The V call is TRBV9, the J call TRBJ2-5; D is perhaps TRBD2 (6 bases). The germline V gene has CDR1 SGDLS and CDR2 YYNGEE. V was trimmed by 4 bases and J by 7 bases, leaving 17 bases between them. The CDR3 is made up of 14 amino acids. CDR3 protein: CASSSLGEVGTQYF. The CDR3 bases are TGTGCCAGCAGCTCACTAGGGGAGGTGGGGACCCAGTACTTC. Full variable domain (remainder filled in from reference TRBV9 and TRBJ2-5): DSGVTQTPKHLITATGQRVTLRCSPRSGDLSVYWYQQSLDQGLQFLIQYYNGEERAKGNILERFSAQQFPDLHSELNLSSLELGDSALYFCASSSLGEVGTQYFGPGTRLLVL.

The CDR3 DNA reads as TGTGCCAGCAGTTTAGGAGGGATGGGGAACTATGGCTACACCTTC. Translated: CASSLGGMGNYGYTF. V usage is TRBV28 and J usage is TRBJ1-2; D remains unclear. CDR3 length: 15 amino acids. Trimming cost V 2 bases and J 2 bases, with 12 bases left between them. The germline V gene has CDR1 MDHEN and CDR2 SYDVKM.

The J gene is TRBJ1-2, the V gene TRBV15; TRBD1 matches 8 bases. The germline V gene has CDR1 LNHNV and CDR2 YYDKDF (reference sequence). V trimming: 3 bases; J trimming: 4 bases; junction bases outside the gene matches: 10. This CDR3 spans 16 amino acids. CDR3 region: CATSRRTGQFVYGYTF. The CDR3 region has the DNA TGTGCCACCAGCAGGCGGACAGGGCAATTTGTCTATGGCTACACCTTC.

This chain links TRBV2 with TRBJ2-2; TRBD2 aligns across 9 bases. Germline V gene sequence: CDR1 SNHLY, CDR2 FYNNEI. The V gene end was trimmed by 3 bases and the J gene end by 8 bases; junction bases not matched to a gene: 7. This CDR3 has 15 amino acids. CDR3 DNA: TGTGCCAGCAGTGATCTAGCGGGGAGGTCGGGGGAGCTGTTTTTT. Amino acid sequence: CASSDLAGRSGELFF.

This clone was seen a few times. The chain couples TRBV2 to TRBJ1-1, with 8 bases aligning to TRBD1. The CDR3 has 15 residues. Germline values: CDR1 SNHLY, CDR2 FYNNEI. Trimming took 5 bases from V and 7 from J; bases not matched to a gene: 12. The CDR3 region has the DNA TGTGCCAGCAGTCGAACGCGGACAGGGTGGGGTGAAGCTTTCTTT. Its protein is CASSRTRTGWGEAFF.

The rearrangement joins TRBV19 to TRBJ1-6; 7 bases match TRBD1. Per germline, CDR1 LNHDA and CDR2 SQIVND (reference sequence). Germline trimming cut 6 bases from V and 10 bases from J; bases unmatched to any gene: 12. The CDR3 has 15 amino acids. CDR3 protein: CASRTGAPGGSPLHF. DNA for the CDR3: TGTGCCAGTAGAACAGGGGCGCCTGGGGGATCACCCCTCCACTTT.

This clone came up a few times. J is TRBJ1-5 and V is TRBV19; a weak D match, TRBD1 (5 bases). The CDR3 spans 15 residues. Germline assignment: CDR1 LNHDA and CDR2 SQIVND (reference sequence). Trimming stripped 3 bases from V and 2 bases from J, with 11 bases between. In nucleotides, the CDR3 is TGTGCCAGTAGTATTTCGGACACAGGCAATCAGCCCCAGCATTTT. Protein: CASSISDTGNQPQHF.

The V gene is TRBV6-6, the J gene TRBJ2-2, with TRBD1 as a possible D gene (6 bases). This CDR3 has 16 residues. The V end was cut by 2 bases, the J end by 2 bases, with 12 bases between. Germline V CDR1 and CDR2: MNHNY, SVGAGI (reference sequence). The CDR3 DNA reads as TGTGCCAGCAGTTACGGGGGCCCTGTTAACACCGGGGAGCTGTTTTTT. Its protein product is CASSYGGPVNTGELFF.

The chain is built from TRBV7-9 and TRBJ2-1; tentative D call: TRBD1 (5 bases). V dropped 2 bases and J dropped 6 bases, with 23 bases sitting between them. Germline values: CDR1 SEHNR, CDR2 FQNEAQ (reference sequence). The CDR3 sequence is 18 residues long. The chain's CDR3 is CASSLIFQGGSDRNEQFF. The CDR3 DNA reads TGTGCCAGCAGCTTAATTTTCCAGGGTGGGTCTGATCGCAATGAGCAGTTCTTC.